One and the same sample provided the 11 T cell receptor beta chains below, sequenced in a study of T cell repertoires in cytomegalovirus infection. TCRdb reprocessed the reads via MiXCR and lists one record per CDR3 protein. The table shows around 120,000 distinct CDR3 sequences, with more than 7% occurring only once. Sample: PBMCs. Source of these receptors: a human donor in good health (CMV status not recorded). Some clones in this sample may be carry-over from other donors' samples.

The table lists this clonotype with a few counts. The V call is TRBV29-1, the J call TRBJ2-3; 11 positions match TRBD2. The CDR3 length is 14 residues. Germline loops: CDR1 SQVTM, CDR2 ANQGSEA. V gave up 6 bases and J gave up 2 bases; unmatched junction bases: 4. Here the CDR3 DNA reads TGCAGCGTCCGACTAGCGGGGTTCACAGATACGCAGTATTTT. Translating it yields CSVRLAGFTDTQYF.

This clonotype was seen ten or more times. The CDR3 DNA follows: TGTGCCAGTAGTCTGGGTCCGGGTGAAGCTTTCTTT. Residues: CASSLGPGEAFF. The J gene is TRBJ1-1, the V gene TRBV19; no firm D call. CDR3 length: 12 residues. The V and J ends lost 5 bases and 7 bases respectively, with 11 bases between them. In germline, CDR1 is LNHDA, CDR2 SQIVND (reference sequence). The variable domain in full, completed from reference TRBV19 and TRBJ1-1, reads DGGITQSPKYLFRKEGQNVTLSCEQNLNHDAMYWYRQDPGQGLRLIYYSQIVNDFQKGDIAEGYSVSREKKESFPLTVTSAQKNPTAFYLCASSLGPGEAFFGQGTRLTVV.

This clonotype has ten or more counts. This rearrangement joins TRBV12-3 or TRBV12-4 to TRBJ1-6, with D possibly matching TRBD1 (6 bases). This CDR3 is 13 amino acids long. Trimming took off 10 bases at V and 14 bases at J, with 21 bases between the two ends. The CDR3 DNA follows: TGTGCCACCTCCCTGTCGGGGGCGAGATCCCTCCACTTT. This gives the protein CATSLSGARSLHF.

This clonotype was recorded many times. The chain links TRBV6-5 to TRBJ1-1; D not resolved. The germline V gene has CDR1 MNHEY and CDR2 SVGAGI. The CDR3 has 12 residues. The V end lost 0 bases, the J end lost 8 bases, and 7 bases lay between the germline ends. The CDR3 is CASSYSPYEAFF. The CDR3 nucleotides read TGTGCCAGCAGTTACTCACCCTACGAAGCTTTCTTT.

V and J are TRBV20-1 and TRBJ1-2; no clear D gene. The V and J ends lost 6 bases and 6 bases respectively, with 5 bases between them. The CDR3 extends over 9 amino acids. The germline gives CDR1 DFQATT, CDR2 SNEGSKA (reference sequence). The CDR3 coding sequence is TGCAGTGCCGAAGATGGCTACACCTTC. It encodes CSAEDGYTF.

This clonotype showed up just a few times. This rearrangement joins TRBV6-6 to TRBJ1-4; a weak D match, TRBD1 (5 bases). In germline, CDR1 is MNHNY, CDR2 SVGAGI (reference sequence). CDR3 length: 12 amino acids. Deletions cut 7 bases from V and 4 bases from J, with 7 bases between. Written as DNA, the CDR3 is TGTGCCAGCAAGCAGGGTAATGAAAAACTGTTTTTT. Translation gives CASKQGNEKLFF.

The rearrangement links TRBV3-1 to TRBJ1-5; perhaps TRBD1 as D (6 bases). V lost 0 bases and J 2 bases, leaving 11 bases between the germline ends. The germline CDR1 and CDR2 sequences are LGHDT and YNNKEL (reference sequence). This CDR3 contains 16 residues. CDR3 amino acids: CASSQDLGAGNQPQHF. CDR3 nucleotides: TGTGCCAGCAGCCAAGATTTGGGGGCCGGCAATCAGCCCCAGCATTTT.

Ten or more counts support this clonotype. V is TRBV29-1 and J is TRBJ1-1; possible D gene TRBD1, 5 bases. The CDR3 has 13 residues. Germline-derived CDR1 and CDR2 are SQVTM and ANQGSEA. V was shortened by 5 bases and J by 5 bases, with 15 bases between the two germline ends. CDR3 nucleotides: TGCAGCGTTTACCCAGGAAAGGGGACTGAAGCTTTCTTT. Protein sequence: CSVYPGKGTEAFF.

The V call is TRBV4-1, the J call TRBJ1-1, with D perhaps TRBD1 (6 bases). Trimming removed 4 bases at V and 3 bases at J, with 15 bases between. The germline CDR1 and CDR2 sequences are MGHRA and YSYEKL. The CDR3 covers 15 residues. In nucleotides, the CDR3 is TGCGCCAGCAGCCGGGGACCCTCAGGGGACACTGAAGCTTTCTTT. Its translation: CASSRGPSGDTEAFF.

The chain is built from TRBV20-1 and TRBJ1-2; TRBD1 is a possible D gene (6 bases). Trimming cost V 7 bases and J 3 bases, with 9 bases left between them. The CDR3 covers 11 residues. The V gene's germline CDR1 is DFQATT and CDR2 SNEGSKA (reference sequence). In nucleotides, the CDR3 is TGCAGTGTTGAGGGGGACTATGGCTACACCTTC. The encoded protein is CSVEGDYGYTF.

The CDR3 sequence is CSAREGGRLNQPQHF. The CDR3, as DNA: TGCAGTGCTAGAGAAGGGGGACGGCTCAATCAGCCCCAGCATTTT. This chain uses TRBV20-1 with TRBJ1-5, with D perhaps matching TRBD1 (6 bases). V was cut by 0 bases and J by 3 bases, with 12 bases left in between. CDR1 is DFQATT and CDR2 is SNEGSKA in the germline V gene (reference sequence). The CDR3 length is 15 residues.